These 32 T cell receptor beta chains were sequenced from one sample in a study of T cell changes during pregnancy in multiple sclerosis. The protocol was immunoSEQ multiplex PCR, while the TCRdb copy is restricted to in-frame clones and leaves out a portion. The sample yields tens of thousands of clones, about 92% seen once. The starting material was CD4+ T cells from peripheral blood mononuclear cells, obtained in the third trimester of pregnancy. The receptors were gathered from a female donor with multiple sclerosis, enrolled in a pregnancy study.

V gene TRBV9 combines with J gene TRBJ2-1, with 13 bases lining up with TRBD2. Germline V gene lookup returns CDR1 SGDLS and CDR2 YYNGEE. The CDR3 runs 16 residues. Losses at the gene ends were 2 bases for V and 5 bases for J; bases not matched to a gene: 4. The chain's CDR3 is CASSVGGLAGNNEQFF. CDR3 DNA sequence: TGTGCCAGCAGCGTCGGGGGACTAGCGGGAAACAATGAGCAGTTCTTC.

V is TRBV5-4 and J is TRBJ2-7; D possibly corresponds to TRBD2 (5 bases). CDR3 length equals 13 residues. The V end was cut by 4 bases, the J end by 4 bases, with 12 bases between. Per the germline V gene, CDR1 is SGHNT and CDR2 is YYREEE (reference sequence). The CDR3 sequence is CASSTGSQYEQYF. The CDR3 DNA sequence: TGTGCCAGCAGCACGGGATCCCAGTACGAGCAGTACTTC. The whole variable domain, filled in from reference TRBV5-4 and TRBJ2-7, reads ETGVTQSPTHLIKTRGQQVTLRCSSQSGHNTVSWYQQALGQGPQFIFQYYREEENGRGNFPPRFSGLQFPNYSSELNVNALELDDSALYLCASSTGSQYEQYFGPGTRLTVT.

The chain recombines TRBV13 with TRBJ1-2; 9 bases map to TRBD1. The junction had 16 bases not matched to a gene; V was cut back by 5 bases and J by 3 bases. This CDR3 has 18 residues. Germline CDR1 is PRHDT and CDR2 is FYEKMQ (reference sequence). CDR3 sequence (DNA): TGTGCCAGCAGCCTTTCCGGGACAGGGCCCTACGGAGACTATGGCTACACCTTC. Encoded protein: CASSLSGTGPYGDYGYTF.

The chain is built from TRBV9 and TRBJ2-3; 13 nucleotides match TRBD2. This CDR3 spans 16 amino acids. V lost 4 bases to trimming and J lost 8 bases; unmatched junction nucleotides: 10. Germline assignment: CDR1 SGDLS and CDR2 YYNGEE. CDR3 in DNA: TGTGCCAGCAGCCCTGGGACTAGCGGGGTATCGGGTACGCAGTATTTT. It translates to CASSPGTSGVSGTQYF.

The chain joins TRBV7-8 to TRBJ1-2, with TRBD1 as a possible D gene (6 bases). V was shortened by 1 base and J by 5 bases, with 11 bases between the two germline ends. Germline assignment: CDR1 SGHVS and CDR2 FQNEAQ. The CDR3 covers 14 residues. The CDR3: CASSLGARGYGYTF. CDR3 sequence (DNA): TGTGCCAGCAGCTTAGGTGCCAGGGGATATGGCTACACCTTC.

The V gene is TRBV5-8, the J gene TRBJ2-3; TRBD2 matches at 11 bases. Germline V gene data show CDR1 as SGHTS and CDR2 as YDEGEE. This CDR3 is 16 amino acids long. Unmatched junction bases numbered 6, after V lost 4 bases and J lost 2 bases. CDR3 in amino acids: CASSRGTSGFTDTQYF. In DNA, the CDR3 is TGTGCCAGCAGCAGAGGGACTAGCGGATTCACAGATACGCAGTATTTT. The complete variable domain, with remaining parts taken from reference TRBV5-8 and TRBJ2-3, reads EAGVTQSPTHLIKTRGQQATLRCSPISGHTSVYWYQQALGLGLQFLLWYDEGEERNRGNFPPRFSGRQFPNYSSELNVNALELEDSALYLCASSRGTSGFTDTQYFGPGTRLTVL.

The CDR3 DNA sequence: TGTGCCAGCAGCCCAAGGAGGGGCCCGAACACCGGGGAGCTGTTTTTT. It specifies CASSPRRGPNTGELFF. The chain combines TRBV7-9 with TRBJ2-2; a possible D gene is TRBD2 (6 bases). The germline V gene has CDR1 SEHNR and CDR2 FQNEAQ (reference sequence). Deletions cut 5 bases from V and 0 bases from J, with 13 bases between. The CDR3 consists of 16 residues.

The chain combines TRBV7-2 with TRBJ1-2; unclear D gene. CDR1 is SGHTA and CDR2 is FQGNSA in the germline V gene. The CDR3 extends over 13 amino acids. Trimming removed 5 bases from V and 0 bases from J, with 7 bases in between. The CDR3 DNA reads TGTGCCAGCAGCCCCCTAACTAACTATGGCTACACCTTC. Translation: CASSPLTNYGYTF.

The chain carries TRBV28 and TRBJ1-4; TRBD1 is a possible D gene (6 bases). This CDR3 comprises 12 residues. The germline V and J ends were trimmed by 5 bases and 8 bases, with 9 bases remaining between them. Germline V CDR1 and CDR2: MDHEN, SYDVKM. The CDR3 loop reads CASSTGNEKLFF. In DNA form, the CDR3 reads TGTGCCAGCAGTACAGGGAACGAAAAACTGTTTTTT.

This rearrangement joins TRBV19 to TRBJ1-1; no clear D gene. V lost 10 bases and J 0 bases, leaving 15 bases between the germline ends. CDR1 is LNHDA, CDR2 SQIVND, per germline (reference sequence). The CDR3 covers 14 residues. The CDR3 sequence: CATQLPGLNTEAFF. The DNA for the CDR3 is TGTGCCACCCAACTCCCGGGTCTGAACACTGAAGCTTTCTTT.

The chain employs TRBV7-9 and TRBJ1-3; tentative D call: TRBD1 (6 bases). In germline, CDR1 is SEHNR, CDR2 FQNEAQ (reference sequence). Deletions cut 1 base from V and 0 bases from J, with 7 bases between. The CDR3 has 15 amino acids. Written as DNA, the CDR3 is TGTGCCAGCAGCTTAGTGGGGGCCTCTGGAAACACCATATATTTT. Translating gives CASSLVGASGNTIYF. The full variable domain, rest sourced from reference TRBV7-9 and TRBJ1-3, is DTGVSQNPRHKITKRGQNVTFRCDPISEHNRLYWYRQTLGQGPEFLTYFQNEAQLEKSRLLSDRFSAERPKGSFSTLEIQRTEQGDSAMYLCASSLVGASGNTIYFGEGSWLTVV.

This chain links TRBV25-1 with TRBJ2-6; TRBD1 matches 10 bases. J lost 13 bases, V lost 4 bases, and 4 bases had no gene match. The germline V gene encodes CDR1 MGHDK and CDR2 SYGVNS. The CDR3 has 13 residues. In DNA, the CDR3 is TGTGCCAGCAGTGTACCGGGACAGGGGGTCCTGACTTTC. Its translation is CASSVPGQGVLTF.

The rearrangement uses TRBV19 and TRBJ2-7; TRBD2 might be the D (5 bases). Germline CDR1 is LNHDA and CDR2 is SQIVND (reference sequence). The ends were cut back, 8 bases at V and 5 bases at J, with 13 bases in the middle. The CDR3 contains 12 residues. Here the CDR3 reads CASLGSRDEQYF. CDR3 nucleotide sequence: TGTGCCAGTCTGGGGAGTAGGGACGAGCAGTACTTC.

The chain joins TRBV18 to TRBJ2-7; D is perhaps TRBD2 (5 bases). Trimming removed 3 bases at V and 0 bases at J, with 12 bases between. Germline V CDR1 and CDR2: KGHSH, LQKENI. CDR3 length: 15 residues. DNA for the CDR3: TGTGCCAGCTCACCCTCAAGCGGTAGCTCCTACGAGCAGTACTTC. The encoded protein is CASSPSSGSSYEQYF.

The rearrangement links TRBV14 to TRBJ2-7; TRBD2 is a possible D gene (5 bases). Germline V gene sequence: CDR1 SGHDN, CDR2 FVKESK. V lost 2 bases and J lost 4, with 6 bases in between. The CDR3 loop spans 12 amino acids. CDR3: CASSQTGYEQYF. CDR3 sequence (DNA): TGTGCCAGCAGCCAAACGGGGTACGAGCAGTACTTC.

J is TRBJ1-1 and V is TRBV5-1, with a possible D match to TRBD1 (5 bases). Deletions cut 3 bases from V and 5 bases from J, with 14 bases between. This CDR3 has 14 residues. CDR1 SGHRS and CDR2 YFSETQ come from the germline V gene. CDR3 in amino acids: CASSSQGGGTEAFF. The CDR3 DNA is TGCGCCAGCAGCTCTCAGGGAGGTGGGACTGAAGCTTTCTTT.

The V call is TRBV7-8, the J call TRBJ1-6, with 8 bases aligning to TRBD1. Per germline, CDR1 SGHVS and CDR2 FQNEAQ. The CDR3 extends over 18 amino acids. The trim removed 0 bases at V and 0 bases at J, leaving 4 bases unmatched. CDR3 sequence reads: CASSLARQGSSYNSPLHF. The CDR3 region has the DNA TGTGCCAGCAGCTTAGCCAGACAGGGGAGCTCCTATAATTCACCCCTCCACTTT.

The chain couples TRBV28 to TRBJ1-5, with TRBD1 matching over 8 bases. Trimming cost V 6 bases and J 1 base; bases outside gene matches: 5. Germline V gene lookup returns CDR1 MDHEN and CDR2 SYDVKM. The CDR3 extends over 15 amino acids. CDR3 coding DNA: TGTGCCAGCAGCCCAGGGGGCCGGAGCAATCAGCCCCAGCATTTT. Its protein product is CASSPGGRSNQPQHF.

Details on this clone: One end of the junction is discordant with germline, which a read error may explain. This chain links TRBV7-9 with TRBJ2-3; tentatively, D is TRBD2 (6 bases). CDR1 SEHNR and CDR2 FQNEAQ come from the germline V gene (reference sequence). CDR3 length equals 15 residues. The chain's CDR3 is CASSLWGVGTDTQYF. CDR3 in DNA: TGTGCCAGCAGCTTATGGGGGGTAGGCACCGATACGCAGTATTTT.

The chain has TRBV4-1 and TRBJ2-5; D is possibly TRBD1 (6 bases). The germline V gene encodes CDR1 MGHRA and CDR2 YSYEKL. There are 14 residues in the CDR3. Trimming removed 5 bases from V and 5 bases from J, with 15 bases in between. In DNA form, the CDR3 reads TGCGCCAGCAGCAAAAGACAGGCCGGGGAGACCCAGTACTTC. Its translation is CASSKRQAGETQYF.

This chain connects TRBV4-1 to TRBJ1-1; 9 nucleotides line up with TRBD1. J was trimmed by 1 base and V by 5 bases; bases with no gene match: 11. There are 17 residues in the CDR3. Germline lookup yields CDR1 MGHRA and CDR2 YSYEKL. The CDR3 protein is CASSTGQGPKTNTEAFF. CDR3 in DNA: TGCGCCAGCAGCACGGGACAGGGACCGAAAACGAACACTGAAGCTTTCTTT.

V gene TRBV5-1 combines with J gene TRBJ1-2; 8 positions agree with TRBD1. Looked up from germline, CDR1 is SGHRS and CDR2 is YFSETQ. The length of the CDR3 is 15 residues. After removal of 0 bases from V and 4 bases from J, the junction contained 5 bases not matched to a gene. The CDR3 DNA reads as TGCGCCAGCAGCTTGGAAGGACAGGGCGTCTATGGCTACACCTTC. This gives the protein CASSLEGQGVYGYTF.

This chain uses TRBV27 with TRBJ1-5, with TRBD1 identical over 7 bases. The CDR3 is made up of 13 amino acids. CDR1 is MNHEY, CDR2 SMNVEV, per germline (reference sequence). With V trimmed by 4 bases and J by 6 bases, 3 bases remained unmatched. The CDR3 reads CASSSQGRQPQHF. The CDR3 coding sequence is TGTGCCAGCAGTTCACAGGGGCGTCAGCCCCAGCATTTT.

This chain uses TRBV7-2 with TRBJ1-5; D ambiguous. V lost 7 bases and J 10 bases, leaving 17 bases between the germline ends. The V gene's germline CDR1 is SGHTA and CDR2 FQGNSA. The CDR3 loop spans 13 amino acids. CDR3 amino acids: CASTLLSGSPQHF. The CDR3 nucleotides are TGTGCCAGCACCCTCCTCAGCGGTAGCCCCCAGCATTTT.

This sequence joins TRBV14 and TRBJ1-1; TRBD1 matches at 7 bases. Germline V gene sequence: CDR1 SGHDN, CDR2 FVKESK. Trimming removed 5 bases from V and 0 bases from J; junction bases left unmatched: 0. The CDR3 loop spans 13 amino acids. The CDR3 region has the DNA TGTGCCAGCAGCAGGGGGCTGAACACTGAAGCTTTCTTT. This encodes CASSRGLNTEAFF.

This clone occurred once. The chain links TRBV2 to TRBJ1-3; the match to TRBD1 covers 10 bases. The CDR3 has 15 residues. Germline V gene lookup returns CDR1 SNHLY and CDR2 FYNNEI. The V and J ends lost 4 bases and 2 bases, in that order; junction bases with no gene match: 2. This chain's CDR3 is CASSGDRGAGNTIYF. As DNA, the CDR3 is TGTGCCAGCAGTGGGGACAGGGGTGCTGGAAACACCATATATTTT.

Note on this clone: Its ends do not fully match the called genes, so a read error is possible. This chain links TRBV7-9 with TRBJ1-5; maybe TRBD1 (5 bases). This CDR3 is built from 15 residues. The V gene's germline CDR1 is SEHNR and CDR2 FQNEAQ (reference sequence). The CDR3 protein is CVSSLTDSGNQPQHF. The CDR3 DNA reads as TGTGTCAGCAGCTTGACAGACTCGGGCAATCAGCCCCAGCATTTT. Full variable domain (rest looked up from reference TRBV7-9 and TRBJ1-5): DTGVSQNPRHKITKRGQNVTFRCDPISEHNRLYWYRQTLGQGPEFLTYFQNEAQLEKSRLLSDRFSAERPKGSFSTLEIQRTEQGDSAMYLCVSSLTDSGNQPQHFGDGTRLSIL.

The chain has TRBV19 and TRBJ2-4; D is possibly TRBD1 (7 bases). Germline CDR1 and CDR2: LNHDA and SQIVND (reference sequence). The V and J ends lost 5 bases and 6 bases respectively, with 26 bases between them. The CDR3 covers 18 residues. CDR3 bases: TGTGCCAGTAGTTCTACCAGACAGACAGGGAGGTCCCTAAACATTCAGTACTTC. Its protein product is CASSSTRQTGRSLNIQYF.

V and J are TRBV5-1 and TRBJ2-7; D not resolved. CDR1 and CDR2 (germline): SGHRS, YFSETQ. The V end was cut by 0 bases, the J end by 0 bases, with 7 bases between. The CDR3 length is 14 residues. CDR3 protein: CASSLVGSSYEQYF. CDR3 nucleotides: TGCGCCAGCAGCTTGGTGGGCTCCTCCTACGAGCAGTACTTC.

The gene calls are TRBV9 and TRBJ1-1, with unresolved D. The length of the CDR3 is 12 residues. Trimming removed 5 bases at V and 0 bases at J, with 5 bases between. In germline, CDR1 is SGDLS, CDR2 YYNGEE. The CDR3 here is CASREVNTEAFF. In nucleotides, the CDR3 is TGTGCCAGCAGGGAGGTGAACACTGAAGCTTTCTTT.

The chain carries TRBV7-2 and TRBJ1-6, with D tentatively TRBD1 (6 bases). V was cut by 2 bases and J by 7 bases, with 12 bases left in between. Looked up from germline, CDR1 is SGHTA and CDR2 is FQGNSA. CDR3 length: 15 amino acids. The chain's CDR3 is CASSLLGGSNSPLHF. CDR3 nucleotides: TGTGCCAGCAGCTTACTTGGGGGCTCAAATTCACCCCTCCACTTT. Supplemented by reference TRBV7-2 and TRBJ1-6, the full variable domain reads GAGVSQSPSNKVTEKGKDVELRCDPISGHTALYWYRQSLGQGLEFLIYFQGNSAPDKSGLPSDRFSAERTGGSVSTLTIQRTQQEDSAVYLCASSLLGGSNSPLHFGNGTRLTVT.

The genes are TRBV5-1 and TRBJ2-1; weak D call: TRBD2 (5 bases). The V gene's germline CDR1 is SGHRS and CDR2 YFSETQ. The CDR3 loop spans 16 amino acids. Trimming removed 3 bases from V and 0 bases from J, with 13 bases in between. In nucleotides, the CDR3 is TGCGCCAGCAGCTCTCTAAGAGGGAGCTCCTACAATGAGCAGTTCTTC. Its translation: CASSSLRGSSYNEQFF. The variable domain in full, completed from reference TRBV5-1 and TRBJ2-1, reads KAGVTQTPRYLIKTRGQQVTLSCSPISGHRSVSWYQQTPGQGLQFLFEYFSETQRNKGNFPGRFSGRQFSNSRSEMNVSTLELGDSALYLCASSSLRGSSYNEQFFGPGTRLTVL.